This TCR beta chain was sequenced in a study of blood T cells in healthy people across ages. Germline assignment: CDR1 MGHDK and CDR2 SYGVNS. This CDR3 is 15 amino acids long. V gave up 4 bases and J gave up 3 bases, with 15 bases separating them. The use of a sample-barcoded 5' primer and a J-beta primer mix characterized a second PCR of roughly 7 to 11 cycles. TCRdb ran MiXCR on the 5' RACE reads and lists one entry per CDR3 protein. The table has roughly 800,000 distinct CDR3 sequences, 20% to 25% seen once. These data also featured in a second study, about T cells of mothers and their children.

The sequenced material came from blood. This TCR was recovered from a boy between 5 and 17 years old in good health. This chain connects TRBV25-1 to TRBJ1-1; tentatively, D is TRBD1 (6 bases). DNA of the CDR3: TGTGCCAGCAGTGGCCTTTCGGGGGCCCACACTGAAGCTTTCTTT. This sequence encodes CASSGLSGAHTEAFF.